What follows is one TCR beta chain and its context. Its matching antigen is unknown. The extraction recovered at least 5.5 micrograms of total RNA per sample. The sample comes from a study of blood T cells in healthy people across ages. Whole-study results and caveats: TCR beta diversity correlated strongly with naive T cell percentage.

Germline values: CDR1 LGHDT, CDR2 YNNKEL (reference sequence). This CDR3 contains 14 residues. V was pared by 4 bases and J by 3 bases, with 12 bases between. Next came a second PCR, run for about 7 to 12 cycles, which used a sample-barcoded 5' primer along with a J-beta primer mix. Every molecule of cDNA carried a tag from a template-switch adaptor with 12 random nucleotides. TCRdb redid the calling of the 5' RACE reads with MiXCR, one entry per CDR3 protein. This sample has roughly 1,500,000 distinct CDR3 sequences, with roughly 32% found just once. This receptor was obtained from a young woman in good health. This chain links TRBV3-1 with TRBJ1-1, with a weak D call TRBD1 (5 bases). Material: blood. The CDR3, as DNA: TGTGCCAGCAGCCCCACTGGGGGGTACACTGAAGCTTTCTTT. This codes for CASSPTGGYTEAFF.